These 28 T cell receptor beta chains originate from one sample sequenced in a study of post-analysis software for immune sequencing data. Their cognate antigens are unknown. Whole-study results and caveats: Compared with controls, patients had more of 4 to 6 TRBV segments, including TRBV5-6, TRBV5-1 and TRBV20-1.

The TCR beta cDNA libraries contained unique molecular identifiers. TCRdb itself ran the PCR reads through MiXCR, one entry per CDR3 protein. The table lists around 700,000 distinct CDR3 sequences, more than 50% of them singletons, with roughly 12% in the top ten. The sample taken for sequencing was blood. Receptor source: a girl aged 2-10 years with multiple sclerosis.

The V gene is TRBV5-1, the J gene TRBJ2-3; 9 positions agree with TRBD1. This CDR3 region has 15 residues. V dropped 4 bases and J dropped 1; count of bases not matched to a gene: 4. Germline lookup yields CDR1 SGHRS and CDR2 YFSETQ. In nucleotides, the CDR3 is TGCGCCAGCAGCGAATGGGACAGGGGCACAGATACGCAGTATTTT. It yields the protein CASSEWDRGTDTQYF. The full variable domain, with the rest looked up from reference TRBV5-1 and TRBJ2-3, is KAGVTQTPRYLIKTRGQQVTLSCSPISGHRSVSWYQQTPGQGLQFLFEYFSETQRNKGNFPGRFSGRQFSNSRSEMNVSTLELGDSALYLCASSEWDRGTDTQYFGPGTRLTVL.

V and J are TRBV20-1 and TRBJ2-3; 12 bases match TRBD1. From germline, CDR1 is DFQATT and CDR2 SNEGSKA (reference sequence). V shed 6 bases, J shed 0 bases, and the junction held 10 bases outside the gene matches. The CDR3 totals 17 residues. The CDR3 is CSAVKPGQGASTDTQYF. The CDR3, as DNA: TGCAGTGCCGTTAAGCCGGGACAGGGGGCGAGCACAGATACGCAGTATTTT.

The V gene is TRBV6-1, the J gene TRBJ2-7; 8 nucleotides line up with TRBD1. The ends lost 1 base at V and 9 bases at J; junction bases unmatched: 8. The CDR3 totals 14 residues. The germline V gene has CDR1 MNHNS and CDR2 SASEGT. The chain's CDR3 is CASSEGTGLGLQYF. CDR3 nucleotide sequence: TGTGCCAGCAGTGAAGGGACAGGGCTTGGATTGCAGTACTTC.

CDR3 in DNA: TGTGCCAGCAGCCAGGGGGACAGCCAGTATGGCTACACCTTC. Translated, it gives CASSQGDSQYGYTF. V usage is TRBV13 and J usage is TRBJ1-2; 7 bases are shared with TRBD1. This CDR3 has 14 residues. Germline V gene sequence: CDR1 PRHDT, CDR2 FYEKMQ (reference sequence). The V segment lost 5 bases and the J segment 5 bases; nucleotides outside the gene matches: 8.

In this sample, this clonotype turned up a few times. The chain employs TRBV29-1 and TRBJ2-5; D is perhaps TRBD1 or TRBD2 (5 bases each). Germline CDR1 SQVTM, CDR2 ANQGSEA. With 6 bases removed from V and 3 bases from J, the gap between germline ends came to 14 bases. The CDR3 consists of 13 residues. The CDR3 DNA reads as TGCAGCGTGGGGGACGGCGCGGAAGAGACCCAGTACTTC. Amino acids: CSVGDGAEETQYF.

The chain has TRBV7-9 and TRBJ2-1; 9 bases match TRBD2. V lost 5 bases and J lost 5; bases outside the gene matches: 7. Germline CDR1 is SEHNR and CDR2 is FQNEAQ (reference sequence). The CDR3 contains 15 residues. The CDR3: CASSRKRGADNEQFF. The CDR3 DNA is TGTGCCAGCAGCCGAAAGCGGGGGGCCGACAATGAGCAGTTCTTC.

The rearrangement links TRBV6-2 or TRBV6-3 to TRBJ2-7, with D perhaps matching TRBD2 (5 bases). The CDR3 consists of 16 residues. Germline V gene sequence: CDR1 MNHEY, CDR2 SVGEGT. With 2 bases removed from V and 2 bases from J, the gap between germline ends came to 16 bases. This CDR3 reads CASSYGETGPPYEQYF. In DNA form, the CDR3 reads TGTGCCAGCAGTTACGGGGAGACGGGCCCCCCCTACGAGCAGTACTTC.

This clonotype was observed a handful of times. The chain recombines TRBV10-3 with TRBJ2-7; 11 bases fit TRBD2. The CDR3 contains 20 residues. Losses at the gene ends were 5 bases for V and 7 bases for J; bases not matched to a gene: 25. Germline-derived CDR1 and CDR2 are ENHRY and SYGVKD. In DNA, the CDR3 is TGTGCCATCAGTAATTCCGGGACTAGCGGAGGAATCACCATTTACAATGAGCAGTACTTC. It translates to CAISNSGTSGGITIYNEQYF.

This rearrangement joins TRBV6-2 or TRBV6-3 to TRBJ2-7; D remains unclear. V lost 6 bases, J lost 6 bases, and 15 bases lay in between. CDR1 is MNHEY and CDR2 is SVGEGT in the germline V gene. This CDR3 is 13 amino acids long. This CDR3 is CASRNSVTREQYF. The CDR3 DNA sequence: TGTGCCAGCAGAAACTCTGTTACTCGCGAGCAGTACTTC.

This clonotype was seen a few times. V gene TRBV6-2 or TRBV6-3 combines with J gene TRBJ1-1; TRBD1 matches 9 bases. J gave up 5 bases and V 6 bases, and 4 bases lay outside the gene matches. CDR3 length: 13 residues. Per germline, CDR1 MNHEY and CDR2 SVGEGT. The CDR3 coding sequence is TGTGCCAGCAGGTACGGACAGGGGACTGAAGCTTTCTTT. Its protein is CASRYGQGTEAFF.

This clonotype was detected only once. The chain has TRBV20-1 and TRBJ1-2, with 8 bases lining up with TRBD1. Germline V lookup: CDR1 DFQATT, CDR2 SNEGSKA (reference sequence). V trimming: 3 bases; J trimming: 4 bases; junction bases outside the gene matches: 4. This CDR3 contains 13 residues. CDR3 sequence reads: CSARRGQVYGYTF. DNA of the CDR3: TGCAGTGCTAGGCGGGGACAGGTCTATGGCTACACCTTC.

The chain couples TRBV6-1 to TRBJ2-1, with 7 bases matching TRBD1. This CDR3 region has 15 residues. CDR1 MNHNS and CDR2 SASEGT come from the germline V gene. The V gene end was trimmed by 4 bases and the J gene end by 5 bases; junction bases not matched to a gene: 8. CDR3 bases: TGTGCCAGCAGTGGGGAGACAGGGACCAACAATGAGCAGTTCTTC. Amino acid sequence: CASSGETGTNNEQFF.

CDR3 residues: CASSLVRSSGGAGDTQYF. As DNA, the CDR3 is TGTGCCAGCAGCTTAGTTCGTTCTAGCGGGGGGGCTGGAGATACGCAGTATTTT. This sequence joins TRBV7-2 and TRBJ2-3; TRBD2 matches 12 bases. The germline gives CDR1 SGHTA, CDR2 FQGNSA. The V gene end was trimmed by 1 base and the J gene end by 5 bases; junction bases not matched to a gene: 10. This CDR3 is built from 18 residues.

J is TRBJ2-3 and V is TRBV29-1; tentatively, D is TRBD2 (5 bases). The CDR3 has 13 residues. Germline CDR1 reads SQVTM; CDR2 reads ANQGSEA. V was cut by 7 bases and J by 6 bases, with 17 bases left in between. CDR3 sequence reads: CSGAYGPGDTQYF. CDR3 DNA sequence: TGCAGCGGGGCGTACGGACCGGGGGATACGCAGTATTTT.

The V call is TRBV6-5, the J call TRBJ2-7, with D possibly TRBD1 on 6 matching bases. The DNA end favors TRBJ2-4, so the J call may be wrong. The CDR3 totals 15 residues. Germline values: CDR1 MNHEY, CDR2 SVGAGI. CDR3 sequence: CASRPPGTGFDIQYF. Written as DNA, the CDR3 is TGTGCCAGCAGACCTCCCGGAACAGGGTTTGACATTCAGTACTTC.

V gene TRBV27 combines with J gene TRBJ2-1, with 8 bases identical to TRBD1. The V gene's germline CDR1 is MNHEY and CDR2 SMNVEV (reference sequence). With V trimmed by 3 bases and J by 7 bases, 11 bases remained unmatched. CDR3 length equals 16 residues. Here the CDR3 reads CASSFSTGDEGNEQFF. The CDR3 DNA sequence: TGTGCCAGCAGTTTCTCGACAGGGGACGAAGGGAATGAGCAGTTCTTC.

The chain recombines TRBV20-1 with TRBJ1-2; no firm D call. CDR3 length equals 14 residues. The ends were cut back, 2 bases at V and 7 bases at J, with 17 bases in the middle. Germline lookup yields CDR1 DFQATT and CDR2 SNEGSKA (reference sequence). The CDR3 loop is CSARPQMYAGGYTF. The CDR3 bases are TGCAGTGCTAGACCACAAATGTACGCGGGTGGCTACACCTTC.

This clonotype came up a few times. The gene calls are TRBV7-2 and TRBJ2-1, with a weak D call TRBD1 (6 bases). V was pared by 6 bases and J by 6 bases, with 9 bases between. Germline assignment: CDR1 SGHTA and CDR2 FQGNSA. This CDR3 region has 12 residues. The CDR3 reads CASRTGSNEQFF. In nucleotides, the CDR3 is TGTGCCAGCAGAACAGGGTCCAATGAGCAGTTCTTC.

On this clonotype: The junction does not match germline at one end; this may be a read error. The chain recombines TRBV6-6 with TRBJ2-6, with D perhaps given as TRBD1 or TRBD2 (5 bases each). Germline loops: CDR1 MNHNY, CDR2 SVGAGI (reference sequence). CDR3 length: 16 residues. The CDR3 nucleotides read TGTGCCAGCAGTTATGGGGTTCGTTCCGGGGCCAACGTCCCGACTTTC. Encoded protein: CASSYGVRSGANVPTF.

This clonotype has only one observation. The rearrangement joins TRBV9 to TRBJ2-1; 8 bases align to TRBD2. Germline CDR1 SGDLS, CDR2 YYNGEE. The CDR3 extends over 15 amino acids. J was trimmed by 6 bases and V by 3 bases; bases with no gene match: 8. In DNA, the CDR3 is TGTGCCAGCAGCGCCAGCGGGAGTCTTCCCAATGAGCAGTTCTTC. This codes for CASSASGSLPNEQFF. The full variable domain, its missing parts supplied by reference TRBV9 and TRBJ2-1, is DSGVTQTPKHLITATGQRVTLRCSPRSGDLSVYWYQQSLDQGLQFLIQYYNGEERAKGNILERFSAQQFPDLHSELNLSSLELGDSALYFCASSASGSLPNEQFFGPGTRLTVL.

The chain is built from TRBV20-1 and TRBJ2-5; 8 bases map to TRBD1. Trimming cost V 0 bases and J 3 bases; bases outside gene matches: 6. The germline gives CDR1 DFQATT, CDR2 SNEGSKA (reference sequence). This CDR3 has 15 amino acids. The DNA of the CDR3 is TGCAGTGCTAGAGATTTCGGACAGGGCAAAGAGACCCAGTACTTC. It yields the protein CSARDFGQGKETQYF.

The CDR3 sequence: CASSFGILNEQFF. The CDR3, as DNA: TGCGCCAGCAGCTTTGGTATACTTAATGAGCAGTTCTTC. The J gene is TRBJ2-1, the V gene TRBV5-1; D is unclear. V was shortened by 2 bases and J by 7 bases, with 10 bases between the two germline ends. Germline-derived CDR1 and CDR2 are SGHRS and YFSETQ. The CDR3 sequence is 13 residues long.

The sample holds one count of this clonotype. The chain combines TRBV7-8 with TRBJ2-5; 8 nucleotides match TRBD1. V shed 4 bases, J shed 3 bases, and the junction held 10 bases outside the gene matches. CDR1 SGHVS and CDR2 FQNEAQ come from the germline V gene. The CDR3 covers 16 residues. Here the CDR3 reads CASSYRAGGLEETQYF. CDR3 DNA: TGTGCCAGCAGCTATAGAGCAGGGGGCCTGGAAGAGACCCAGTACTTC.

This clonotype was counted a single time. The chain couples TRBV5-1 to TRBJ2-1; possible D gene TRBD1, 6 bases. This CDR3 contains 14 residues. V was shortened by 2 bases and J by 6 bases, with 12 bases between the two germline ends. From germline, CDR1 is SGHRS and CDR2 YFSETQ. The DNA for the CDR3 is TGCGCCAGCAGCTTACAGGGAAGAATCAATGAGCAGTTCTTC. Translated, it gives CASSLQGRINEQFF.

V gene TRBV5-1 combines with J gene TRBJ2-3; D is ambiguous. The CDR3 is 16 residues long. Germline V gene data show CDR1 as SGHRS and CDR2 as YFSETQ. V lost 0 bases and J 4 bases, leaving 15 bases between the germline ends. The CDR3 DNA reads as TGCGCCAGCAGCTTGGAGGTCAGAAGCCCCCCAGATACGCAGTATTTT. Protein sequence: CASSLEVRSPPDTQYF.

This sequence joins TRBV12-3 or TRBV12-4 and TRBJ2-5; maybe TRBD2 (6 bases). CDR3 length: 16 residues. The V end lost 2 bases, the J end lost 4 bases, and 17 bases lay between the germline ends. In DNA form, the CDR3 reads TGTGCCAGCAGTTTAAGCCCAGGGAGGAAAGGAGAGACCCAGTACTTC. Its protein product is CASSLSPGRKGETQYF.

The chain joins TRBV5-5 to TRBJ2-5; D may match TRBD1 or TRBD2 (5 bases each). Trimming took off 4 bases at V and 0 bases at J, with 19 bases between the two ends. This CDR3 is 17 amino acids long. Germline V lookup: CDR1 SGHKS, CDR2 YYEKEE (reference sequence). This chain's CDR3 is CASSRPRDGGYQETQYF. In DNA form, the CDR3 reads TGTGCCAGCAGCAGACCCCGGGACGGCGGGTACCAAGAGACCCAGTACTTC.

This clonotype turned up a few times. CDR3 sequence (DNA): TGCAGTGCCCCCGATAATGAAAAACTGTTTTTT. Translating it yields CSAPDNEKLFF. The chain is built from TRBV20-1 and TRBJ1-4; D is ambiguous. V lost 6 bases and J lost 4, with 6 bases in between. This CDR3 region has 11 residues. Germline values: CDR1 DFQATT, CDR2 SNEGSKA (reference sequence).